Below, 6 T cell receptor beta chains from the same sample are listed, as sequenced in a study of blood T cell repertoires in COVID-19. Data came from immunoSEQ multiplex PCR; TCRdb stores just in-frame clones and leaves some out. This sample yields 200,000 to 250,000 clones, of which 87% are seen a single time; around 10% belongs to the top ten. The sample comprised PBMCs or T cells enriched from blood (not recorded which). Receptor source: a man aged 18-30 years with acute COVID-19.

This clone was seen just once. The chain combines TRBV5-1 with TRBJ2-7; D may be TRBD2 (7 bases). V was shortened by 0 bases and J by 1 base, with 20 bases between the two germline ends. Germline CDR1 and CDR2: SGHRS and YFSETQ. This CDR3 comprises 18 residues. The CDR3 DNA reads TGCGCCAGCAGCTTGGAGGGGGGGCGGATGACCCTATCCTACGAGCAGTACTTC. As protein: CASSLEGGRMTLSYEQYF.

The gene calls are TRBV25-1 and TRBJ2-1; D might be TRBD2 (5 bases). Trimming left V 5 bases short and J 4 bases short, with 12 bases between. This CDR3 comprises 14 residues. From germline, CDR1 is MGHDK and CDR2 SYGVNS. CDR3 coding DNA: TGTGCCAGCAGTTCCACGGGAAAGTACAATGAGCAGTTCTTC. Amino acid sequence: CASSSTGKYNEQFF.

There are a few counts of this clone. The chain has TRBV3-1 (or the pseudogene TRBV3-2) and TRBJ1-5; 9 bases map to TRBD1. Trimming removed 0 bases from V and 0 bases from J; junction bases left unmatched: 3. CDR3 length: 17 amino acids. CDR1 and CDR2 from the germline V gene are LGHDT and YNNKEL (reference sequence). CDR3 DNA sequence: TGTGCCAGCAGCCAAGAGGGGACAGGGTATAGCAATCAGCCCCAGCATTTT. This sequence encodes CASSQEGTGYSNQPQHF.

Only one count was recorded for this clone. V and J are TRBV18 and TRBJ1-5; 7 bases map to TRBD1. V was clipped by 4 bases and J by 2 bases; unmatched bases: 11. The CDR3 length is 17 residues. Germline CDR1 KGHSH, CDR2 LQKENI. The CDR3 protein is CASSHSTGAGGNQPQHF. The CDR3 coding sequence is TGTGCCAGCTCACACAGTACAGGGGCGGGTGGCAATCAGCCCCAGCATTTT.

V is TRBV9 and J is TRBJ2-3; possibly TRBD2 for D (5 bases). Trimming took off 4 bases at V and 3 bases at J, with 12 bases between the two ends. CDR3 length: 14 residues. From germline, CDR1 is SGDLS and CDR2 YYNGEE. CDR3 sequence reads: CASSPGDLTDTQYF. DNA of the CDR3: TGTGCCAGCAGCCCCGGGGATCTTACAGATACGCAGTATTTT.

The chain joins TRBV4-1 to TRBJ2-1; tentatively, D is TRBD1 (6 bases). V lost 1 base, J lost 4 bases, and 11 bases lay in between. CDR3 length: 15 residues. The germline V gene has CDR1 MGHRA and CDR2 YSYEKL. The CDR3 protein is CASSQGRQEYNEQFF. The CDR3 DNA reads TGCGCCAGCAGCCAAGGACGACAGGAATACAATGAGCAGTTCTTC.